The 20 T cell receptor beta chains reported below all come from one sample, sequenced in a study of shared clonotypes between healthy human individuals. The assay was immunoSEQ multiplex PCR, and TCRdb's table has in-frame clones only and misses some. The sample carries approximately 2,000,000 clones, about 90% recorded once. The sample taken for sequencing was naive CD4+ T cells from PBMCs. Subset indicated: CD45RA+ positively selected. These receptors were obtained from a young man in good health. Some clones in this sample may be carry-over from other donors' samples.

This clone showed up just once. The chain links TRBV6-6 to TRBJ1-4; TRBD1 matches 7 bases. The CDR3 runs 14 residues. V shed 6 bases and J 6 bases; nucleotides not matched to a gene: 7. Per germline, CDR1 MNHNY and CDR2 SVGAGI (reference sequence). The CDR3 reads CASRRDSRYEKLFF. The CDR3 bases are TGTGCCAGCAGGAGGGACAGCCGATATGAAAAACTGTTTTTT.

V and J are TRBV28 and TRBJ2-5; unclear D gene. Germline CDR1 and CDR2: MDHEN and SYDVKM. CDR3 length: 16 amino acids. Trimming shortened V by 1 base and J by 0 bases, and 12 bases separated the two germline ends. DNA of the CDR3: TGTGCCAGCAGTTTATATCAGCAGATGGACCAAGAGACCCAGTACTTC. Translation gives CASSLYQQMDQETQYF.

This sequence joins TRBV19 and TRBJ1-1, with D perhaps matching TRBD1 (5 bases). This CDR3 comprises 15 residues. V lost 6 bases and J lost 4, with 18 bases in between. Germline values: CDR1 LNHDA, CDR2 SQIVND (reference sequence). CDR3 amino acids: CASRGPGGTSTEAFF. The CDR3 DNA is TGTGCCAGTAGGGGCCCGGGGGGAACTAGCACTGAAGCTTTCTTT.

In DNA, the CDR3 is TGTGCCAGCAGTGAAGTCAGGGTGGGTGGCATTCAGTACTTC. It encodes CASSEVRVGGIQYF. The chain has TRBV6-1 and TRBJ2-4, with TRBD1 as a possible D gene (5 bases). From germline, CDR1 is MNHNS and CDR2 SASEGT. This CDR3 contains 14 residues. Trimming left V 1 base short and J 9 bases short, with 13 bases between.

This clone was observed once. V is TRBV30 and J is TRBJ2-1; TRBD2 aligns across 7 bases. The CDR3 is 13 amino acids. Trimming cost V 4 bases and J 4 bases; bases outside gene matches: 4. Germline values: CDR1 GTSNPN, CDR2 SVGIG (reference sequence). CDR3 amino acids: CAWTAGAYNEQFF. The CDR3 region has the DNA TGTGCCTGGACCGCGGGAGCATACAATGAGCAGTTCTTC.

The genes are TRBV5-1 and TRBJ1-3; D possibly corresponds to TRBD1 (5 bases). Trimming took 0 bases from V and 0 from J, leaving 13 bases between them. The V gene's germline CDR1 is SGHRS and CDR2 YFSETQ. The CDR3 is 17 residues long. The CDR3 loop reads CASSLAVGGFSGNTIYF. CDR3 in DNA: TGCGCCAGCAGCTTGGCAGTGGGGGGTTTCTCTGGAAACACCATATATTTT.

Concerning this clone: Other DNA sequences in this specimen translate into the identical CDR3. The chain carries TRBV5-1 and TRBJ1-5, with TRBD1 as a possible D gene (5 bases). CDR1 is SGHRS, CDR2 YFSETQ, per germline. The CDR3 covers 13 residues. Trimming stripped 0 bases from V and 5 bases from J, with 6 bases between. In nucleotides, the CDR3 is TGCGCCAGCAGCTTGGAGGGACATCAGCCCCAGCATTTT. Its translation is CASSLEGHQPQHF. Supplemented by reference TRBV5-1 and TRBJ1-5, the full variable domain reads KAGVTQTPRYLIKTRGQQVTLSCSPISGHRSVSWYQQTPGQGLQFLFEYFSETQRNKGNFPGRFSGRQFSNSRSEMNVSTLELGDSALYLCASSLEGHQPQHFGDGTRLSIL.

This rearrangement joins TRBV30 to TRBJ2-1; TRBD2 is a possible D gene (6 bases). V lost 1 base and J 1 base, leaving 17 bases between the germline ends. There are 17 residues in the CDR3. The germline V gene encodes CDR1 GTSNPN and CDR2 SVGIG (reference sequence). CDR3 nucleotides: TGTGCCTGGAGTGGTTCCCCGGGAGCTCGGTCCTACAATGAGCAGTTCTTC. Its protein is CAWSGSPGARSYNEQFF. Variable domain in full (rest from reference TRBV30 and TRBJ2-1): SQTIHQWPATLVQPVGSPLSLECTVEGTSNPNLYWYRQAAGRGLQLLFYSVGIGQISSEVPQNLSASRPQDRQFILSSKKLLLSDSGFYLCAWSGSPGARSYNEQFFGPGTRLTVL.

With regard to this clone: This specimen includes other DNA sequences encoding the same CDR3. The chain combines TRBV18 with TRBJ1-2, with D perhaps TRBD1 (5 bases). V lost 0 bases and J lost 3, with 8 bases in between. Per the germline V gene, CDR1 is KGHSH and CDR2 is LQKENI. This CDR3 has 14 residues. CDR3 nucleotide sequence: TGTGCCAGCTCACCACCGGGAGGGGACTATGGCTACACCTTC. Residues: CASSPPGGDYGYTF. The variable domain in full, with the rest retrieved from reference TRBV18 and TRBJ1-2, is NAGVMQNPRHLVRRRGQEARLRCSPMKGHSHVYWYRQLPEEGLKFMVYLQKENIIDESGMPKERFSAEFPKEGPSILRIQQVVRGDSAAYFCASSPPGGDYGYTFGSGTRLTVV.

This clone was seen only a few times. CDR3 in amino acids: CASSEGQGRYGYTF. CDR3 in DNA: TGTGCCAGCAGTGAGGGACAGGGGCGGTATGGCTACACCTTC. This rearrangement joins TRBV6-5 to TRBJ1-2; TRBD1 aligns across 10 bases. V shed 5 bases and J 5 bases; nucleotides not matched to a gene: 5. Germline-derived CDR1 and CDR2 are MNHEY and SVGAGI. This CDR3 contains 14 residues.

This rearrangement joins TRBV28 to TRBJ1-4, with 10 bases matching TRBD1. The CDR3 is 15 amino acids. The J segment lost 7 bases and the V segment lost 4 bases, leaving 6 bases of the junction unmatched. Germline CDR1 and CDR2: MDHEN and SYDVKM. The CDR3: CASSSIRDRGEKLFF. The DNA of the CDR3 is TGTGCCAGCAGTTCGATCCGGGACAGGGGTGAAAAACTGTTTTTT. The variable domain in full, with the rest retrieved from reference TRBV28 and TRBJ1-4, is DVKVTQSSRYLVKRTGEKVFLECVQDMDHENMFWYRQDPGLGLRLIYFSYDVKMKEKGDIPEGYSVSREKKERFSLILESASTNQTSMYLCASSSIRDRGEKLFFGSGTQLSVL.

The chain joins TRBV28 to TRBJ1-4; 7 positions match TRBD1. The J segment lost 6 bases and the V segment lost 5 bases, leaving 12 bases of the junction unmatched. Germline assignment: CDR1 MDHEN and CDR2 SYDVKM. The CDR3 runs 16 residues. The CDR3 protein is CASSPSEGAIYEKLFF. The CDR3 DNA reads as TGTGCCAGCAGTCCTTCAGAGGGGGCTATCTATGAAAAACTGTTTTTT.

V usage is TRBV29-1 and J usage is TRBJ1-1, with D possibly matching TRBD1 (6 bases). Germline CDR1 reads SQVTM; CDR2 reads ANQGSEA. This CDR3 region has 13 residues. Trimming pared 6 bases from V and 5 bases from J, leaving 16 bases between. The CDR3 DNA sequence: TGCAGCGTAGCACAGGGTGGGGGGACTGAAGCTTTCTTT. Translating gives CSVAQGGGTEAFF.

The genes are TRBV6-1 and TRBJ2-1, with D perhaps matching TRBD1 or TRBD2 (5 bases each). V was cut by 6 bases and J by 10 bases, with 19 bases left in between. The CDR3 extends over 14 amino acids. Germline-derived CDR1 and CDR2 are MNHNS and SASEGT. The DNA for the CDR3 is TGTGCCAGCAGCCGGGACCAGGTCTTAAGGGAGCAGTTCTTC. This sequence encodes CASSRDQVLREQFF.

The chain employs TRBV10-3 and TRBJ2-7, with 9 bases fitting TRBD2. The CDR3 is 13 amino acids. The germline V gene has CDR1 ENHRY and CDR2 SYGVKD. V lost 11 bases and J lost 1; bases outside the gene matches: 6. The CDR3 DNA reads TGTGCCTCGGGGGGACTAGCTTCCTACGAGCAGTACTTC. As protein: CASGGLASYEQYF.

This clone appeared a few times. The sample has other DNA sequences that encode this CDR3 too. J is TRBJ1-1 and V is TRBV5-1; 7 nucleotides agree with TRBD1. Germline V gene lookup returns CDR1 SGHRS and CDR2 YFSETQ. Trimming at V came to 2 bases and at J to 2 bases, leaving 0 bases not matched to a gene. The CDR3 covers 13 residues. The CDR3 here is CASSLGGNTEAFF. CDR3 DNA sequence: TGCGCCAGCAGCTTAGGGGGCAACACTGAAGCTTTCTTT.

The chain links TRBV6-5 to TRBJ2-3; TRBD2 matches at 8 bases. The junction had 10 bases not matched to a gene; V was cut back by 7 bases and J by 4 bases. Germline CDR1 and CDR2: MNHEY and SVGAGI. The CDR3 covers 15 residues. For the CDR3, the DNA is TGTGCCAGCAAAGGAAAGCGGGAGAGCCCAGATACGCAGTATTTT. Protein: CASKGKRESPDTQYF.

The rearrangement links TRBV6-4 to TRBJ2-2, with D hard to call. Trimming left V 6 bases short and J 4 bases short, with 9 bases between. The CDR3 consists of 13 residues. In germline, CDR1 is MRHNA, CDR2 SNTAGT. CDR3 amino acids: CASRPRITGELFF. CDR3 nucleotides: TGTGCCAGCAGGCCTCGTATCACCGGGGAGCTGTTTTTT.

This clone has a handful of counts. The rearrangement uses TRBV30 and TRBJ1-1; 9 bases match TRBD1. Trimming at V came to 4 bases and at J to 3 bases, leaving 9 bases not matched to a gene. The CDR3 is made up of 15 amino acids. Germline V gives CDR1 GTSNPN, CDR2 SVGIG (reference sequence). CDR3 in DNA: TGTGCCTGGAATCCCACAGGGGGCCCGGACACTGAAGCTTTCTTT. It translates to CAWNPTGGPDTEAFF.

The chain joins TRBV18 to TRBJ2-5; D is uncertain. Germline assignment: CDR1 KGHSH and CDR2 LQKENI. The CDR3 runs 13 residues. Trimming took off 2 bases at V and 5 bases at J, with 9 bases between the two ends. CDR3 coding DNA: TGTGCCAGCTCACCAAACCTGAGGGAGACCCAGTACTTC. It yields the protein CASSPNLRETQYF.